Listed below are T cell receptor beta chains from one sample, sequenced in a study of beta chain features in type 1 diabetes. Libraries were prepared by immunoSEQ multiplex PCR; TCRdb keeps only in-frame clonotypes and omits some of them. This sample has 300,000 to 350,000 clones; approximately 9.7% occur once, and the top ten carry roughly 0.99%. Sequenced sample: central memory CD4+ T cells from blood. The receptors were gathered from a man younger than 45 with type 1 diabetes. CDR3s include the opening cysteine and the closing phenylalanine or tryptophan. The D gene is left open where the match is weak. A clone size is listed for some rows: how often the clone was seen (once, few, many), or a class if it is expanded.

clone_size	cdr3_length	v_call	d_call	j_call	cdr3_nt	cdr3_aa
many	11	TRBV28	NA	TRBJ1-1	TGTGCCAGCAGTATTTACACTGAAGCTTTCTTT	CASSIYTEAFF
few	16	TRBV7-8	NA	TRBJ1-4	TGTGCCAGCAGCTTAGGGGCAGGCGCGGCTAATGAAAAACTGTTTTTT	CASSLGAGAANEKLFF
NA	14	TRBV2	TRBD1	TRBJ2-1	TGTGCCAGCAGTTTTGGACAGGGAGGCTATGAGCAGTTCTTC	CASSFGQGGYEQFF
NA	16	TRBV4-2	NA	TRBJ1-6	TGTGCCAGCAGCCAAGCCGGGGGGCGCACTAATTCACCCCTCCACTTT	CASSQAGGRTNSPLHF
NA	15	TRBV2	TRBD1	TRBJ1-2	TGTGCCAGCAGTGTAAGGACAGGTTCAGGCTATGGCTACACCTTC	CASSVRTGSGYGYTF
few	15	TRBV18	TRBD1	TRBJ2-7	TGTGCCAGCTCACCACAGGGGGCGGTCTCCTACGAGCAGTACTTC	CASSPQGAVSYEQYF
few	15	TRBV7-2	TRBD2	TRBJ2-1	TGTGCCAGCAGCCGCACTAGCGGGGGATACAATGAGCAGTTCTTC	CASSRTSGGYNEQFF
NA	14	TRBV6-6	NA	TRBJ2-2	TGTGCCAGCAGTTACTCGAGTGGAACCGGGGAGCTGTTTTTT	CASSYSSGTGELFF
few	16	TRBV4-3	TRBD2	TRBJ2-7	TGCGCCAGCAGCCAAAGCTTAGCGGGGAGGGCCTACGAGCAGTACTTC	CASSQSLAGRAYEQYF
NA	15	TRBV7-9	TRBD1	TRBJ1-2	TGTGCCAGCAGCCTCGGGACAGGGCATGACTATGGCTACACCTTC	CASSLGTGHDYGYTF
NA	15	TRBV6-5	TRBD1	TRBJ1-2	TGTGCCAGCAGTTACTCAACCACAGGGGCCTATGGCTACACCTTC	CASSYSTTGAYGYTF
few	14	TRBV11-2	TRBD2	TRBJ2-7	TGTGCCAGCAGCCCAGCGGGGGGGAAATACGAGCAGTACTTC	CASSPAGGKYEQYF
NA	10	TRBV20-1	NA	TRBJ2-7	TGCAGTGCTCCCCTCTCCGAGCAGTACTTC	CSAPLSEQYF
few	12	TRBV28	NA	TRBJ2-1	TGTGCCAGCAGTTTATCTGGGTCAGAGCAGTTCTTC	CASSLSGSEQFF
few	12	TRBV29-1	NA	TRBJ1-2	TGCAGCGTTGAGCAGGGTGGCTATGGCTACACCTTC	CSVEQGGYGYTF
many	14	TRBV6-1	TRBD1	TRBJ2-7	TGTGCCAGCAGTGACCAGACAGGGGGAGGCGAGCAGTACTTC	CASSDQTGGGEQYF
NA	15	TRBV5-6	TRBD1	TRBJ2-3	TGTGCCAGCAGCTGGGGACAGGGTAGCACAGATACGCAGTATTTT	CASSWGQGSTDTQYF
NA	12	TRBV30	NA	TRBJ2-1	TGTGCCTGGGGGGACTCCTCCTATGAGCAGTTCTTC	CAWGDSSYEQFF
NA	14	TRBV28	NA	TRBJ1-6	TGTGCCAGCAGTTTACAGGGGAGAAATTCACCCCTCCACTTT	CASSLQGRNSPLHF
NA	15	TRBV6-5	NA	TRBJ1-2	TGTGCCAGCAGTTACTCGGCGGGGACGGACTATGGCTACACCTTC	CASSYSAGTDYGYTF
NA	13	TRBV5-5	NA	TRBJ1-2	TGTGCCAGCAGCTCGGGAGGAAACTATGGCTACACCTTC	CASSSGGNYGYTF
NA	15	TRBV5-1	TRBD1	TRBJ2-2	TGCGCCAGCAGCTTTGGGACAGGGCACACCGGGGAGCTGTTTTTT	CASSFGTGHTGELFF
few	13	TRBV28	NA	TRBJ2-7	TGTGCCAGCGGGGGGGGCCAAGGGTACGAGCAGTACTTC	CASGGGQGYEQYF
many	15	TRBV28	NA	TRBJ2-3	TGTGCCAGCAGTTCGCCCGGGGCGGGCACAGATACGCAGTATTTT	CASSSPGAGTDTQYF
NA	14	TRBV6-5	NA	TRBJ1-2	TGTGCCAGCAGTCGAGACCGGACGGGCTATGGCTACACCTTC	CASSRDRTGYGYTF